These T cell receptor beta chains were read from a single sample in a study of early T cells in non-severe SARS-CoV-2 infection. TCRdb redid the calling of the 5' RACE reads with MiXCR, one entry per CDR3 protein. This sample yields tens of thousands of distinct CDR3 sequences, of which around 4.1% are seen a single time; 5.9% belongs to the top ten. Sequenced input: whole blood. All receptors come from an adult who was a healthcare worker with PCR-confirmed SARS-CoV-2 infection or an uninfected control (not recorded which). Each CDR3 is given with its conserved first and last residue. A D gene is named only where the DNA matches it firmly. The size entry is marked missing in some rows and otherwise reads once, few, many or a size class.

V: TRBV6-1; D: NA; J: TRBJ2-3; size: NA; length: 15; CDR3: CASNSGTGVTDTQYF; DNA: TGTGCCAGCAACTCCGGGACGGGAGTCACAGATACGCAGTATTTT
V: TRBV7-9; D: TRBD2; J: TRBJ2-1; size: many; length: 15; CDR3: CASSAGGLAVHEQFF; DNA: TGTGCCAGCAGCGCAGGGGGACTAGCGGTCCATGAGCAGTTCTTC
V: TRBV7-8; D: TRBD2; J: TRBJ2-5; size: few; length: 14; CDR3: CASSDPGGKETQYF; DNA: TGTGCCAGCAGCGACCCGGGAGGAAAAGAGACCCAGTACTTC
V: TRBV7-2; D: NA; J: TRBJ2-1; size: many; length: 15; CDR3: CASSVRVNTYNEQFF; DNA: TGTGCCAGCAGCGTTAGGGTTAACACCTACAATGAGCAGTTCTTC
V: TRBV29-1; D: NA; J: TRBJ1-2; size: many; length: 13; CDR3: CSLWRDGGYGYTF; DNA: TGCAGCCTATGGAGGGACGGGGGCTATGGCTACACCTTC
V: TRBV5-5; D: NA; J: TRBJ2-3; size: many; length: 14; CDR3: CASSSGHPTETQYF; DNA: TGTGCCAGCAGCTCGGGACACCCGACGGAAACGCAGTATTTT
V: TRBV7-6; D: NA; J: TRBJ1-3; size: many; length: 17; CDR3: CASSLASSGSSGNTIYF; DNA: TGTGCCAGCAGCTTAGCATCGAGCGGAAGCTCTGGAAACACCATATATTTT
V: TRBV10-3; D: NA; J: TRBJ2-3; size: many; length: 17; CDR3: CAISETEAGKRTDTQYF; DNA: TGTGCCATCAGTGAGACGGAGGCGGGGAAGAGAACAGATACGCAGTATTTT
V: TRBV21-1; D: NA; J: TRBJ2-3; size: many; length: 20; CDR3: CANSKGGRRKGHLSTDTQYF; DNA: TGTGCCAACAGCAAAGGCGGGCGTCGGAAGGGACACCTCAGCACAGATACGCAGTATTTT
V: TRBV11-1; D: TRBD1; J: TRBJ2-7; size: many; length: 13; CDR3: CASSRQGAGEQYF; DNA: TGTGCCAGCAGCCGACAGGGGGCAGGGGAGCAGTACTTC
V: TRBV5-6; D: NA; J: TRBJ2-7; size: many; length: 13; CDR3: CASSLRGAYEQYF; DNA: TGTGCCAGCAGCTTGAGGGGAGCCTACGAGCAGTACTTC
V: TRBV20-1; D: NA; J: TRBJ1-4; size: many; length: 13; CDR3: CSAPRVDNEKLFF; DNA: TGCAGTGCCCCCCGAGTAGATAATGAAAAACTGTTTTTT
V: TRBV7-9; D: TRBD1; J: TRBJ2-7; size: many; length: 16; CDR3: CASSSSPGQGGYEQYF; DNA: TGTGCCAGCAGCTCAAGCCCGGGACAGGGGGGTTACGAGCAGTACTTC
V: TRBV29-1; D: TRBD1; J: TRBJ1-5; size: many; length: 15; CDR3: CSASTGLKSNQPQHF; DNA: TGCAGCGCTTCGACAGGGTTGAAGAGCAATCAGCCCCAGCATTTT
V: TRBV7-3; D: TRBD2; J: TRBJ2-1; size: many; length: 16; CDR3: CASSFLAGPSHNEQFF; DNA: TGTGCCAGCAGCTTCTTAGCGGGGCCTTCACACAATGAGCAGTTCTTC
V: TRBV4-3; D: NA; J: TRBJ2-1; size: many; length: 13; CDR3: CASSQEGGLEQFF; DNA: TGCGCCAGCAGCCAAGAGGGCGGGCTTGAGCAGTTCTTC
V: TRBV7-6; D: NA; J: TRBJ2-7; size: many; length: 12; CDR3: CASSNREYEQYF; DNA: TGTGCCAGCAGTAACAGGGAGTACGAGCAGTACTTC
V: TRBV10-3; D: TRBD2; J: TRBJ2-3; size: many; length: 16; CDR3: CAISPRTRRDTDTQYF; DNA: TGTGCCATCAGCCCAAGGACTAGGAGGGATACAGATACGCAGTATTTT
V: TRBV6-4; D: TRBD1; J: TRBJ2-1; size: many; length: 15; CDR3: CASSPDRDAYNEQFF; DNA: TGTGCCAGCAGCCCAGACAGGGACGCGTACAATGAGCAGTTCTTC
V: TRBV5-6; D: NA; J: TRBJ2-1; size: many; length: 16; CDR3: CASVTMGQGYINEQFF; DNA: TGTGCCAGCGTTACAATGGGGCAAGGGTACATCAATGAGCAGTTCTTC
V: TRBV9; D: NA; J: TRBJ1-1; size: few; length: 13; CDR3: CASSPMPGTEAFF; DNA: TGTGCCAGCAGCCCCATGCCAGGCACTGAAGCTTTCTTT
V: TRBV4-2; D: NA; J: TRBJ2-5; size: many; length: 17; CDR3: CASSQNTGPESLRAQYF; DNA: TGTGCCAGCAGCCAGAACACCGGGCCTGAGTCATTACGGGCCCAGTACTTC
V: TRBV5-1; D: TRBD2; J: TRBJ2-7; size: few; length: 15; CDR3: CASSKASGGTYEQYF; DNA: TGCGCCAGCAGTAAGGCTAGCGGGGGGACCTACGAGCAGTACTTC
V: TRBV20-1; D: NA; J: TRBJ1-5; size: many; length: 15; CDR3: CSARDVQGEGQPQHF; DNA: TGCAGTGCTAGAGATGTGCAGGGTGAGGGACAGCCCCAGCATTTT
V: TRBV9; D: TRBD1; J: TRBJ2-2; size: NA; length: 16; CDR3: CASSSKVQGAGGELFF; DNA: TGTGCCAGCAGCTCAAAAGTACAGGGGGCTGGCGGGGAGCTGTTTTTT
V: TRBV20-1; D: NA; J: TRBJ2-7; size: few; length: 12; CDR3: CSAKTGPYEQYF; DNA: TGCAGTGCTAAGACTGGTCCCTACGAGCAGTACTTC
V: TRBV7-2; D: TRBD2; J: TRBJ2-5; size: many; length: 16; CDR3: CASSLALAGGRETQYF; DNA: TGTGCCAGCAGCTTAGCCCTAGCGGGGGGGCGAGAGACCCAGTACTTC
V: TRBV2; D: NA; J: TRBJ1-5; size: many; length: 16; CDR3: CASSSGASNGNQPQHF; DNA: TGTGCCAGCAGTTCAGGGGCGTCGAATGGGAATCAGCCCCAGCATTTT
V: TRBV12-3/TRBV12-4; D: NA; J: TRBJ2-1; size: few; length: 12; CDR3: CASSWAYNEQFF; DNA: TGTGCCAGCAGTTGGGCCTACAATGAGCAGTTCTTC
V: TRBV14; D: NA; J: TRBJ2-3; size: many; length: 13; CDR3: CASSPFKRDTQYF; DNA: TGTGCCAGCAGCCCCTTTAAGAGAGATACGCAGTATTTT
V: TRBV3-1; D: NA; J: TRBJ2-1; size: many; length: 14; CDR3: CASSQEGRRIEQFF; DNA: TGTGCCAGCAGCCAAGAGGGGAGAAGAATTGAGCAGTTCTTC
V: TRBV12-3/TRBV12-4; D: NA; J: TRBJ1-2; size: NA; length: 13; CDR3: CASSFAGPYGYTF; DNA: TGTGCCAGCAGTTTCGCAGGGCCCTATGGCTACACCTTC
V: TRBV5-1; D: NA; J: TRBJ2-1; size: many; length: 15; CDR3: CASSSVGDAYNEQFF; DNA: TGCGCCAGCAGCTCCGTAGGGGACGCCTACAATGAGCAGTTCTTC
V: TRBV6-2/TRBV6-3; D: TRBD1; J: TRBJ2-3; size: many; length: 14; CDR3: CASSRTGMVGTQYF; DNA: TGTGCCAGCAGCCGGACAGGGATGGTGGGGACGCAGTATTTT
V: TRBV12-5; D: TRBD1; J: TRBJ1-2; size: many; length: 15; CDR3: CASGLVHGDSGGYTF; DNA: TGTGCTAGTGGTTTGGTACACGGGGACAGCGGAGGCTACACCTTC
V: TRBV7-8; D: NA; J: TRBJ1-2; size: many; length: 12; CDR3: CASSQDGYGYTF; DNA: TGTGCCAGCAGCCAAGACGGCTATGGCTACACCTTC
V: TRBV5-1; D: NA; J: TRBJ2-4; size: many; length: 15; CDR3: CASSPDGLAKNIQYF; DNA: TGCGCCAGCAGCCCGGACGGTCTAGCCAAAAACATTCAGTACTTC
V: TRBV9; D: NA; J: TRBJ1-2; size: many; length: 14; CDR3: CASSPQGLKDGYTF; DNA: TGTGCCAGCAGCCCCCAGGGGTTAAAAGATGGCTACACCTTC
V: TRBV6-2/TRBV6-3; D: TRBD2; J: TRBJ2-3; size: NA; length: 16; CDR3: CASSRPTAGGGDTQYF; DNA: TGTGCCAGCAGTCGTCCGACAGCTGGGGGGGGAGATACGCAGTATTTT
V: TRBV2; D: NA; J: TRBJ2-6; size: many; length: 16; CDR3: CASSVTGFSGANVLTF; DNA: TGTGCCAGCAGCGTTACAGGTTTCTCTGGTGCCAACGTCCTGACTTTC